The 21 T cell receptor beta chains listed next were all sequenced from one sample in a study of blood T cell repertoires in COVID-19 (TCRdb year 2020). The protocol used for the library was the immunoSEQ multiplex PCR assay. The table comes from immuneACCESS by way of TCRdb, which keeps in-frame sequences with V and J called. Part of the clones is missing from these tables; in studies checked, under half for an unresolved V gene and the rest for unknown reasons. The sample table lists 2,000 to 3,000 clones, approximately 90% of them with a count of one. The ten largest account for roughly 17% of the sample. The specimen sequenced was peripheral blood. These receptors came from a man in his 70s with active COVID-19.

This chain uses TRBV3-1 (or the pseudogene TRBV3-2) with TRBJ2-7, with 11 bases fitting TRBD2. CDR1 and CDR2 from the germline V gene are LGHDT and YNNKEL (reference sequence). V lost 3 bases, J lost 3 bases, and 1 base stayed unmatched. The CDR3 is 14 amino acids. CDR3 protein: CASSQGTSGYEQYF. The CDR3 DNA sequence: TGTGCCAGCAGCCAGGGGACTAGCGGCTACGAGCAGTACTTC.

The gene calls are TRBV5-1 and TRBJ2-2, with 10 bases identical to TRBD2. In germline, CDR1 is SGHRS, CDR2 YFSETQ. Trimming took 4 bases from V and 4 from J; bases not matched to a gene: 4. The CDR3 has 15 residues. The CDR3 reads CASSLSGRATGELFF. DNA for the CDR3: TGCGCCAGCAGCCTCAGCGGGAGGGCCACCGGGGAGCTGTTTTTT.

Only a few counts were recorded for this clone. The chain is built from TRBV27 and TRBJ2-7, with TRBD2 as a possible D gene (6 bases). This CDR3 is 14 amino acids long. V lost 5 bases to trimming and J lost 5 bases, with 16 bases between them. Germline values: CDR1 MNHEY, CDR2 SMNVEV (reference sequence). The CDR3 protein is CASSNRDGGDEQYF. CDR3 bases: TGTGCCAGCAGTAACCGGGACGGCGGGGACGAGCAGTACTTC.

This chain uses TRBV18 with TRBJ2-3, with D perhaps matching TRBD1 (5 bases). The CDR3 sequence is 14 residues long. CDR1 is KGHSH, CDR2 LQKENI, per germline. V shed 9 bases and J shed 3 bases, with 16 bases lying between them. CDR3 DNA sequence: TGTGCCAGGCCTGTCAGGGTACGTACAGATACGCAGTATTTT. It yields the protein CARPVRVRTDTQYF.

The sample holds a few counts of this clone. The chain has TRBV18 and TRBJ1-6; possible D gene TRBD1, 5 bases. The V end lost 1 base, the J end lost 12 bases, and 10 bases lay between the germline ends. The CDR3 length is 13 residues. CDR1 is KGHSH, CDR2 LQKENI, per germline. CDR3 sequence (DNA): TGTGCCAGCTCACCACGCCAGGGCGAACCCCTCCACTTT. This translates into CASSPRQGEPLHF.

This clone was observed a few times. This chain joins TRBV10-3 and TRBJ2-2; D is unclear. Germline-derived CDR1 and CDR2 are ENHRY and SYGVKD. V was clipped by 2 bases and J by 2 bases, with 3 bases between them. The CDR3 has 13 residues. The CDR3 spells CAISEINTGELFF. CDR3 nucleotide sequence: TGTGCCATCAGTGAGATAAACACCGGGGAGCTGTTTTTT.

The chain combines TRBV7-2 with TRBJ1-1; TRBD1 might be the D (6 bases). The CDR3 consists of 13 residues. Between the trimmed V and J ends, which lost 3 bases and 4 bases, there was a span of 9 bases. The germline CDR1 and CDR2 sequences are SGHTA and FQGNSA. In nucleotides, the CDR3 is TGTGCCAGCAGCTTCAGGGGTAGCACTGAAGCTTTCTTT. Its protein product is CASSFRGSTEAFF. The full variable domain, rest sourced from reference TRBV7-2 and TRBJ1-1, is GAGVSQSPSNKVTEKGKDVELRCDPISGHTALYWYRQSLGQGLEFLIYFQGNSAPDKSGLPSDRFSAERTGGSVSTLTIQRTQQEDSAVYLCASSFRGSTEAFFGQGTRLTVV.

This chain joins TRBV10-3 and TRBJ1-3; possible D gene TRBD1, 5 bases. This CDR3 region has 13 residues. Germline-derived CDR1 and CDR2 are ENHRY and SYGVKD. Between the trimmed V and J ends, which lost 8 bases and 0 bases, there was a span of 8 bases. This chain's CDR3 is CAIRQPSGNTIYF. The CDR3 DNA reads as TGTGCCATCCGACAGCCCTCTGGAAACACCATATATTTT.

The genes are TRBV29-1 and TRBJ2-2; 7 positions match TRBD1. This CDR3 is built from 18 residues. The germline V gene has CDR1 SQVTM and CDR2 ANQGSEA. The V segment lost 5 bases and the J segment 0 bases; nucleotides outside the gene matches: 15. CDR3 sequence: CSVPHLRTGPPNTGELFF. The CDR3 DNA reads TGCAGCGTTCCCCACCTCCGGACAGGTCCCCCGAACACCGGGGAGCTGTTTTTT.

The chain carries TRBV5-1 and TRBJ1-1; TRBD1 is a possible D gene (6 bases). The CDR3 runs to 14 residues. The V end was cut by 3 bases, the J end by 1 base, with 10 bases between. Germline V lookup: CDR1 SGHRS, CDR2 YFSETQ. CDR3 coding DNA: TGCGCCAGCAGCTCGGACAGACCGAACACTGAAGCTTTCTTT. This codes for CASSSDRPNTEAFF.

Worth noting for this clone: Other DNA sequences from this sample encode an identical CDR3 as well. The rearrangement joins TRBV9 to TRBJ1-2, with TRBD1 as a possible D gene (6 bases). Trimming stripped 5 bases from V and 8 bases from J, with 16 bases between. Germline values: CDR1 SGDLS, CDR2 YYNGEE. There are 13 residues in the CDR3. This CDR3 is CASSAGEHEGYTF. For the CDR3, the DNA is TGTGCCAGCAGTGCAGGGGAGCACGAGGGCTACACCTTC.

The J gene is TRBJ1-4, the V gene TRBV3-1 (or the pseudogene TRBV3-2), with 10 nucleotides matching TRBD1. Germline assignment: CDR1 LGHDT and CDR2 YNNKEL (reference sequence). J gave up 7 bases and V 3 bases, and 14 bases lay outside the gene matches. The CDR3 consists of 18 residues. Here the CDR3 reads CASSHRPGTGARFEKLFF. The CDR3 DNA follows: TGTGCCAGCAGCCACCGCCCCGGGACAGGGGCCAGGTTTGAAAAACTGTTTTTT.

The chain employs TRBV9 and TRBJ2-5; tentatively, D is TRBD2 (6 bases). The V end lost 0 bases, the J end lost 2 bases, and 11 bases lay between the germline ends. The CDR3 runs to 15 residues. From germline, CDR1 is SGDLS and CDR2 YYNGEE. CDR3 nucleotide sequence: TGTGCCAGCAGCGTAGTCCAGGGAGGTCAAGAGACCCAGTACTTC. It encodes CASSVVQGGQETQYF. The complete variable domain, with remaining parts taken from reference TRBV9 and TRBJ2-5, reads DSGVTQTPKHLITATGQRVTLRCSPRSGDLSVYWYQQSLDQGLQFLIQYYNGEERAKGNILERFSAQQFPDLHSELNLSSLELGDSALYFCASSVVQGGQETQYFGPGTRLLVL.

V usage is TRBV12-3 or TRBV12-4 and J usage is TRBJ1-2; D is uncertain. The CDR3 totals 13 residues. Trimming removed 3 bases at V and 7 bases at J, with 12 bases between. The CDR3 reads CASSFDGGSGYTF. Written as DNA, the CDR3 is TGTGCCAGCAGTTTCGATGGTGGGAGTGGCTACACCTTC.

This clone appeared once. This sequence joins TRBV5-1 and TRBJ1-2, with 7 positions matching TRBD1. CDR3 length: 15 amino acids. The V gene's germline CDR1 is SGHRS and CDR2 YFSETQ. Trimming took 4 bases from V and 8 from J; bases not matched to a gene: 14. CDR3 sequence: CASSLLPGQQEGYTF. CDR3 sequence (DNA): TGCGCCAGCAGCCTTTTACCGGGACAGCAAGAGGGCTACACCTTC. The whole variable domain, remainder taken from reference TRBV5-1 and TRBJ1-2, is KAGVTQTPRYLIKTRGQQVTLSCSPISGHRSVSWYQQTPGQGLQFLFEYFSETQRNKGNFPGRFSGRQFSNSRSEMNVSTLELGDSALYLCASSLLPGQQEGYTFGSGTRLTVV.

The V and J genes are TRBV24-1 and TRBJ1-6, with no clear D. V lost 8 bases and J lost 3, with 19 bases in between. Germline lookup yields CDR1 KGHDR and CDR2 SFDVKD. CDR3 length: 17 residues. The CDR3 coding sequence is TGTGCCACCACCCCAGCACTACCCGAAATCTATAATTCACCCCTCCACTTT. As protein: CATTPALPEIYNSPLHF.

The chain couples TRBV7-3 to TRBJ2-5; D is perhaps TRBD2 (6 bases). Germline V gene data show CDR1 as SGHTA and CDR2 as FQGTGA. V dropped 2 bases and J dropped 0 bases, with 16 bases sitting between them. This CDR3 region has 17 residues. The CDR3 region is CASSLRPGTRYQETQYF. CDR3 bases: TGTGCCAGCAGCTTACGGCCCGGGACTCGGTACCAAGAGACCCAGTACTTC.

The chain is built from TRBV6-5 and TRBJ2-5; the D is unclear. The CDR3 consists of 13 residues. Germline CDR1 and CDR2: MNHEY and SVGAGI. Trimming removed 6 bases at V and 5 bases at J, with 13 bases between. Here the CDR3 DNA reads TGTGCCAGCAGGAGGTTCCTTGGGGAGACCCAGTACTTC. Protein sequence: CASRRFLGETQYF.

The genes are TRBV7-3 and TRBJ1-1, with a possible D match to TRBD1 (5 bases). Germline values: CDR1 SGHTA, CDR2 FQGTGA. The V and J ends lost 3 bases and 6 bases respectively, with 11 bases between them. The CDR3 has 13 residues. CDR3 loop: CASSLMSGSEAFF. CDR3 nucleotides: TGTGCCAGCAGCTTGATGTCAGGGTCTGAAGCTTTCTTT.

The chain uses TRBV7-9 and TRBJ1-2; 8 bases map to TRBD1. The CDR3 loop spans 16 amino acids. With 7 bases clipped from V and 4 bases from J, the junction kept 14 bases outside the gene matches. Germline lookup yields CDR1 SEHNR and CDR2 FQNEAQ (reference sequence). The CDR3, as DNA: TGTGCCAGCACCATTACCCACCGACAGGGGATCTATGGCTACACCTTC. Translated, it gives CASTITHRQGIYGYTF.

V and J are TRBV3-1 (or the pseudogene TRBV3-2) and TRBJ2-1, with 7 nucleotides matching TRBD2. This CDR3 has 18 amino acids. With V trimmed by 1 base and J by 0 bases, 9 bases remained unmatched. CDR1 is LGHDT, CDR2 YNNKEL, per germline (reference sequence). In nucleotides, the CDR3 is TGTGCCAGCAGCCAAGGGGGACTTGCGGGGGTCTCCTACAATGAGCAGTTCTTC. It specifies CASSQGGLAGVSYNEQFF.